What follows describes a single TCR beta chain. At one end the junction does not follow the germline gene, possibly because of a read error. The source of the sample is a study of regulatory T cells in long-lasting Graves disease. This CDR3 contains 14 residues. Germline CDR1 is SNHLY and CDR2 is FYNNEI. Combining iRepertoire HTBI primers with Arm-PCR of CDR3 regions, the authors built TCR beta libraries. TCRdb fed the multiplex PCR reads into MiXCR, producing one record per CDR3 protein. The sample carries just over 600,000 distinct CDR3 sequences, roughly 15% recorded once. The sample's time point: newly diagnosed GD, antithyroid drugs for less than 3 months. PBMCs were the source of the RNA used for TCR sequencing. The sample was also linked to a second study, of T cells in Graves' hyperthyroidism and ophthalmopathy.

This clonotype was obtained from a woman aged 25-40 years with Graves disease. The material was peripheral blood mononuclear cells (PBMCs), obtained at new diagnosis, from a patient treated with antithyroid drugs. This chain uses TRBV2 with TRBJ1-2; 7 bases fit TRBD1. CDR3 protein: CASRAGTANYGYAF. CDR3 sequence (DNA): TGTGCCAGCAGAGCCGGGACAGCTAACTATGGCTACGCCTTC.